A single sample gave rise to the 9 T cell receptor beta chains below, sequenced in a study of blood T cell repertoires in COVID-19. The table came from immunoSEQ multiplex PCR; TCRdb's copy has only in-frame clones and leaves some out. The sample contains 470,000 or so clones, around 89% of which appear only once. Material for sequencing was peripheral blood. These receptors all come from a woman aged 25 to 45 with acute or convalescent COVID-19.

The CDR3 region has the DNA TGCGCCAGCAGCCAAATCCAGGGCCCCCCGACCTACAATGAGCAGTTCTTC. As protein: CASSQIQGPPTYNEQFF. This chain joins TRBV4-1 and TRBJ2-1; D may be TRBD1 (5 bases). Germline V gene sequence: CDR1 MGHRA, CDR2 YSYEKL. The CDR3 runs to 17 residues. V was cut by 2 bases and J by 2 bases, with 16 bases left in between.

The genes are TRBV9 and TRBJ1-1, with D maybe TRBD1 (6 bases). The CDR3 is made up of 15 amino acids. The V and J ends lost 4 bases and 3 bases respectively, with 16 bases between them. In germline, CDR1 is SGDLS, CDR2 YYNGEE. The CDR3 sequence is CASSSTPTGHTEAFF. The CDR3 DNA reads as TGTGCCAGCAGCAGCACCCCGACAGGACACACTGAAGCTTTCTTT.

V usage is TRBV24-1 and J usage is TRBJ2-1, with 15 bases lining up with TRBD2. J gave up 9 bases and V 5 bases, and 7 bases lay outside the gene matches. There are 16 residues in the CDR3. Germline V gene sequence: CDR1 KGHDR, CDR2 SFDVKD. The CDR3 nucleotides are TGTGCCACCAGTGGAATAGGACTAGCGGGGGGGCCTGAGCAGTTCTTC. Protein product: CATSGIGLAGGPEQFF.

The gene calls are TRBV30 and TRBJ2-5; 9 nucleotides line up with TRBD1. The CDR3 is 15 residues long. J lost 4 bases, V lost 4 bases, and 10 bases had no gene match. Germline V CDR1 and CDR2: GTSNPN, SVGIG (reference sequence). The CDR3 nucleotides read TGTGCCTGGACCTTACCCGGGACAGGGCGAGAGACCCAGTACTTC. Its protein is CAWTLPGTGRETQYF. Using reference TRBV30 and TRBJ2-5 for the parts outside the CDR3, the full variable domain is SQTIHQWPATLVQPVGSPLSLECTVEGTSNPNLYWYRQAAGRGLQLLFYSVGIGQISSEVPQNLSASRPQDRQFILSSKKLLLSDSGFYLCAWTLPGTGRETQYFGPGTRLLVL.

The J gene is TRBJ2-1, the V gene TRBV7-2, with D maybe TRBD2 (5 bases). CDR1 and CDR2 from the germline V gene are SGHTA and FQGNSA. The CDR3 has 16 residues. V gave up 1 base and J gave up 2 bases, with 12 bases separating them. The CDR3 DNA reads as TGTGCCAGCAGCTTAGGACGGGGTCTCACCTACAATGAGCAGTTCTTC. Translation: CASSLGRGLTYNEQFF.

The rearrangement uses TRBV6-5 and TRBJ2-1; D possibly corresponds to TRBD2 (6 bases). CDR3 size: 14 residues. Trimming stripped 5 bases from V and 7 bases from J, with 15 bases between. Germline CDR1 MNHEY, CDR2 SVGAGI. The CDR3 DNA is TGTGCCAGCAGTAACGGGGACTCATTTAATGAGCAGTTCTTC. This sequence encodes CASSNGDSFNEQFF.

The genes are TRBV28 and TRBJ2-7, with TRBD2 matching 10 bases. The germline V gene encodes CDR1 MDHEN and CDR2 SYDVKM. With V trimmed by 6 bases and J by 3 bases, 8 bases remained unmatched. This CDR3 region has 15 residues. The CDR3 DNA is TGTGCCAGCAGGCCCCTAGCGGGGGAGCTCTACGAGCAGTACTTC. This encodes CASRPLAGELYEQYF. The variable domain in full, with the rest retrieved from reference TRBV28 and TRBJ2-7, is DVKVTQSSRYLVKRTGEKVFLECVQDMDHENMFWYRQDPGLGLRLIYFSYDVKMKEKGDIPEGYSVSREKKERFSLILESASTNQTSMYLCASRPLAGELYEQYFGPGTRLTVT.

This chain connects TRBV5-5 to TRBJ2-5; 8 bases line up with TRBD1. This CDR3 has 15 residues. Looked up from germline, CDR1 is SGHKS and CDR2 is YYEKEE (reference sequence). Germline trimming cut 4 bases from V and 2 bases from J; bases unmatched to any gene: 7. The DNA of the CDR3 is TGTGCCAGCAGCCCACGGACAGGGATTCAAGAGACCCAGTACTTC. It codes for CASSPRTGIQETQYF.

The count of this clone is one. The genes are TRBV12-2 and TRBJ2-7; the D call in the table, TRBD2, was not verified against the DNA. TRBV12-2 is a pseudogene segment. This CDR3 region has 21 residues. CDR3 sequence (DNA): TGTGCAAGTCTCCCGGCGGGGTCTAGCGGGGGGAGCAGGGGGAGAACCTACGAGCAGTACTTC. Encoded protein: CASLPAGSSGGSRGRTYEQYF.